One sample yielded the 19 T cell receptor beta chains listed below, sequenced in a study of CD8+ T cells in alopecia areata. RNA, once extracted, was reverse transcribed into cDNA for use as the sequencing template. TCRdb's table, derived via immunoSEQ multiplex PCR, lists solely in-frame clones and lacks some. The sample has 150,000 or so clones; approximately 49% are singletons. Sample: CD8+ T cells sorted from blood, taken at week 0. Every receptor here comes from a human donor with alopecia areata.

This clone was counted a few times. The V gene is TRBV29-1, the J gene TRBJ2-3; perhaps D is TRBD1 or TRBD2 (5 bases each). Germline CDR1 and CDR2: SQVTM and ANQGSEA. The CDR3 is 15 amino acids. Deletions cut 4 bases from V and 0 bases from J, with 14 bases between. CDR3 in DNA: TGCAGCGTTGCCGGGACGGTGACTAGCACAGATACGCAGTATTTT. This sequence encodes CSVAGTVTSTDTQYF.

V and J are TRBV27 and TRBJ2-5, with D perhaps TRBD1 (6 bases). The V and J ends lost 8 bases and 1 base respectively, with 17 bases between them. The CDR3 sequence is 15 residues long. Germline V gives CDR1 MNHEY, CDR2 SMNVEV (reference sequence). CDR3 sequence reads: CASSFFPGAQETQYF. The CDR3 bases are TGTGCCAGCTCTTTTTTTCCAGGGGCCCAAGAGACCCAGTACTTC.

The chain is built from TRBV30 and TRBJ1-1; D may be TRBD1 (6 bases). The CDR3 consists of 11 residues. Trimming shortened V by 4 bases and J by 6 bases, and 9 bases separated the two germline ends. The V gene's germline CDR1 is GTSNPN and CDR2 SVGIG (reference sequence). The chain's CDR3 is CAWTWGPEAFF. CDR3 DNA: TGTGCCTGGACCTGGGGGCCTGAAGCTTTCTTT. The full variable domain, with the rest looked up from reference TRBV30 and TRBJ1-1, is SQTIHQWPATLVQPVGSPLSLECTVEGTSNPNLYWYRQAAGRGLQLLFYSVGIGQISSEVPQNLSASRPQDRQFILSSKKLLLSDSGFYLCAWTWGPEAFFGQGTRLTVV.

V usage is TRBV10-2 and J usage is TRBJ2-5; 9 bases agree with TRBD2. V shed 2 bases and J 1 base; nucleotides not matched to a gene: 5. The germline gives CDR1 WSHSY, CDR2 SAAADI. The CDR3 loop spans 16 amino acids. In DNA form, the CDR3 reads TGCGCCAGCAGTGAGACCCTACTAGCGGGCCAAGAGACCCAGTACTTC. It translates to CASSETLLAGQETQYF.

The table lists this clone with a few counts. The chain employs TRBV30 and TRBJ2-2; D gene uncertain. V lost 5 bases and J lost 8, with 15 bases in between. Germline CDR1 is GTSNPN and CDR2 is SVGIG (reference sequence). This CDR3 is 13 amino acids long. CDR3 in DNA: TGTGCCTGGGATGGCCCCCCGGAAGGGGAGCTGTTTTTT. Residues: CAWDGPPEGELFF.

This chain joins TRBV5-6 and TRBJ2-5, with D possibly being TRBD2 (6 bases). Germline V CDR1 and CDR2: SGHDT, YYEEEE. V was shortened by 4 bases and J by 1 base, with 14 bases between the two germline ends. This CDR3 region has 15 residues. CDR3 sequence reads: CASSLQWDFQETQYF. For the CDR3, the DNA is TGTGCCAGCAGCCTTCAGTGGGACTTCCAAGAGACCCAGTACTTC.

The table lists this clone with a count of one. This rearrangement joins TRBV6-5 to TRBJ2-5; TRBD1 matches 7 bases. V lost 4 bases to trimming and J lost 0 bases; unmatched junction nucleotides: 2. The length of the CDR3 is 14 residues. The germline CDR1 and CDR2 sequences are MNHEY and SVGAGI. CDR3 amino acids: CASSFTGDQETQYF. In DNA, the CDR3 is TGTGCCAGCAGTTTCACAGGGGACCAAGAGACCCAGTACTTC.

The genes are TRBV25-1 and TRBJ1-2, with 7 nucleotides matching TRBD1. Germline V CDR1 and CDR2: MGHDK, SYGVNS. The CDR3 runs to 15 residues. The ends lost 3 bases at V and 6 bases at J; junction bases unmatched: 10. The CDR3 is CASSDPATGTDGYTF. The DNA of the CDR3 is TGTGCCAGCAGTGACCCTGCGACAGGGACAGATGGCTACACCTTC.

This clone occurred a few times. This sequence joins TRBV11-2 and TRBJ1-6; 7 bases map to TRBD1. V trimming: 4 bases; J trimming: 4 bases; junction bases outside the gene matches: 7. The CDR3 contains 16 residues. Germline V CDR1 and CDR2: SGHAT, FQNNGV. CDR3: CASSSDDRAYNSPLHF. CDR3 bases: TGTGCCAGCAGCTCCGACGACAGGGCGTATAATTCACCCCTCCACTTT.

The rearrangement uses TRBV27 and TRBJ1-2; possibly TRBD1 for D (6 bases). Germline V CDR1 and CDR2: MNHEY, SMNVEV (reference sequence). This CDR3 is 12 amino acids long. V shed 8 bases and J shed 3 bases, with 10 bases lying between them. The CDR3: CASSPGDYGYTF. The CDR3 DNA reads as TGTGCCAGCTCTCCAGGGGACTATGGCTACACCTTC.

As DNA, the CDR3 is TGCAGCGTTTACCACGGACAGTACGAGCAGTACTTC. Its protein product is CSVYHGQYEQYF. The chain joins TRBV29-1 to TRBJ2-7; TRBD1 might be the D (6 bases). This CDR3 is 12 amino acids long. V lost 5 bases, J lost 4 bases, and 12 bases lay in between. Germline lookup yields CDR1 SQVTM and CDR2 ANQGSEA.

V and J are TRBV27 and TRBJ2-3; TRBD2 aligns across 8 bases. The CDR3 is 17 amino acids. CDR1 and CDR2 from the germline V gene are MNHEY and SMNVEV (reference sequence). V trimming: 4 bases; J trimming: 9 bases; junction bases outside the gene matches: 18. The CDR3 region is CASSSLWRGALPATQYF. The CDR3 DNA sequence: TGTGCCAGCAGTTCCCTCTGGCGGGGGGCTCTACCTGCCACGCAGTATTTT.

The chain couples TRBV19 to TRBJ2-5; 8 nucleotides agree with TRBD2. There are 14 residues in the CDR3. Germline CDR1 is LNHDA and CDR2 is SQIVND (reference sequence). Unmatched junction bases numbered 6, after V lost 6 bases and J lost 3 bases. This CDR3 reads CASRAGLVEETQYF. The CDR3 nucleotides read TGTGCCAGTAGAGCGGGACTAGTGGAAGAGACCCAGTACTTC.

The chain joins TRBV7-9 to TRBJ2-7; D tentatively fits TRBD1 or TRBD2 (5 bases each). Between the trimmed V and J ends, which lost 2 bases and 3 bases, there was a span of 14 bases. The CDR3 totals 15 residues. Germline lookup yields CDR1 SEHNR and CDR2 FQNEAQ (reference sequence). CDR3 sequence reads: CASSLPRGGHYEQYF. CDR3 DNA sequence: TGTGCCAGCAGCTTACCTCGGGGCGGACACTACGAGCAGTACTTC.

The chain has TRBV29-1 and TRBJ2-3; D remains ambiguous. Trimming cost V 5 bases and J 6 bases, with 6 bases left between them. CDR3 length equals 10 residues. The germline V gene has CDR1 SQVTM and CDR2 ANQGSEA. The CDR3 protein is CSVLYDTQYF. The CDR3 DNA is TGCAGCGTTCTGTACGATACGCAGTATTTT.

This clone was observed a few times. V and J are TRBV7-9 and TRBJ2-2; D not certain. CDR3 length equals 14 residues. CDR1 and CDR2 from the germline V gene are SEHNR and FQNEAQ (reference sequence). V lost 0 bases, J lost 1 base, and 3 bases lay in between. CDR3 in amino acids: CASSLARNTGELFF. The DNA of the CDR3 is TGTGCCAGCAGCTTAGCACGGAACACCGGGGAGCTGTTTTTT.

The gene calls are TRBV27 and TRBJ2-3; TRBD2 matches at 11 bases. This CDR3 region has 18 residues. V gave up 3 bases and J gave up 2 bases; unmatched junction bases: 10. Germline CDR1 and CDR2: MNHEY and SMNVEV (reference sequence). The CDR3, as DNA: TGTGCCAGCAGTTTGGGGGTAGGACTAGCGGGCCCCACAGATACGCAGTATTTT. It yields the protein CASSLGVGLAGPTDTQYF.

As DNA, the CDR3 is TGTGCCTGGAGTGGTTTGGGACATTCTAGCTCTGGGGCCAACGTCCTGACTTTC. Translated, it gives CAWSGLGHSSSGANVLTF. The chain links TRBV30 to TRBJ2-6, with D perhaps TRBD1 (6 bases). The CDR3 has 18 residues. The ends were cut back, 1 base at V and 0 bases at J, with 16 bases in the middle. Germline V lookup: CDR1 GTSNPN, CDR2 SVGIG (reference sequence). Drawing the rest from reference TRBV30 and TRBJ2-6, the complete variable domain is SQTIHQWPATLVQPVGSPLSLECTVEGTSNPNLYWYRQAAGRGLQLLFYSVGIGQISSEVPQNLSASRPQDRQFILSSKKLLLSDSGFYLCAWSGLGHSSSGANVLTFGAGSRLTVL.

The chain joins TRBV29-1 to TRBJ1-1, with D unclear. Between the trimmed V and J ends, which lost 5 bases and 4 bases, there was a span of 17 bases. The CDR3 runs to 14 residues. Germline CDR1 and CDR2: SQVTM and ANQGSEA. The CDR3 nucleotides are TGCAGCGTTCCTTATACATTGAAGGGCACTGAAGCTTTCTTT. This codes for CSVPYTLKGTEAFF.